The 13 T cell receptor beta chains listed next were all sequenced from one sample in a study of tumor-infiltrating lymphocytes in oesophageal squamous cell carcinoma. TCRdb reanalysed the PCR reads using MiXCR and keeps one entry per CDR3 protein. The sample lists about 21,000 distinct CDR3 sequences, around two fifths seen once, with approximately 38% in the top ten. Sequenced input: esophageal tumor tissue. The receptors here all came from a male donor with esophageal squamous cell carcinoma.

By share of the sample, this clonotype is medium-sized. This chain uses TRBV11-2 with TRBJ2-4, with D uncertain. V was trimmed by 3 bases and J by 0 bases, leaving 6 bases between them. CDR3 length: 14 amino acids. Per germline, CDR1 SGHAT and CDR2 FQNNGV. The CDR3 DNA follows: TGTGCCAGCAGCTTTTCCCCAGCCAAAAACATTCAGTACTTC. Translated: CASSFSPAKNIQYF.

In its sample, this clonotype was seen many times. The chain has TRBV11-2 and TRBJ2-4; D is possibly TRBD2 (5 bases). The CDR3 consists of 13 residues. Germline V gives CDR1 SGHAT, CDR2 FQNNGV. V lost 3 bases and J lost 4, with 7 bases in between. The CDR3 bases are TGTGCCAGCAGCTTGGGAGAGAAAAACATTCAGTACTTC. It specifies CASSLGEKNIQYF.

This clonotype was seen more than once but under ten times. The V and J genes are TRBV5-1 and TRBJ1-6; 7 nucleotides match TRBD1. This CDR3 has 15 residues. With V trimmed by 2 bases and J by 5 bases, 4 bases remained unmatched. CDR1 and CDR2 (germline): SGHRS, YFSETQ. CDR3 protein: CASSLGGTDNSPLHF. The CDR3, as DNA: TGCGCCAGCAGCTTAGGTGGGACAGATAATTCACCCCTCCACTTT.

Turning to this clonotype: Here the CDR3 omits its conserved ending phenylalanine or tryptophan, so a read error is the likely source. It is unclear where the CDR3 begins or ends on the DNA, so no DNA is shown, and the CDR3 is as TCRdb lists it. J is TRBJ2-3 and V is TRBV7-6; the DNA was not compared with TRBD1, the D call given in the table. Germline V gene data show CDR1 as SGHVS and CDR2 as FNYEAQ. The CDR3 comprises 18 residues, both ends counted. Here the CDR3 reads CASSLAGGVLQETQYFGP.

The V call is TRBV7-3, the J call TRBJ1-2; TRBD2 matches at 10 bases. The end of the DNA aligns better with TRBJ2-7, so the J call may be wrong. Germline CDR1 and CDR2: SGHTA and FQGTGA. The CDR3 covers 15 residues. Here the CDR3 reads CASSSVAGGAYEQYF. In DNA form, the CDR3 reads TGTGCCAGCAGCTCAGTAGCGGGGGGTGCCTACGAGCAGTACTTC.

This clonotype appeared many times. The CDR3 nucleotides are TGTGCCAGTTCCACAGGGTACTCCTACAATGAGCAGTTCTTC. Its translation is CASSTGYSYNEQFF. The chain combines TRBV6-1 with TRBJ2-1; a weak D match, TRBD1 (6 bases). The length of the CDR3 is 14 residues. Deletions cut 9 bases from V and 0 bases from J, with 12 bases between. Germline V gene data show CDR1 as MNHNS and CDR2 as SASEGT.

By its share, this clonotype is medium-sized (0.01 to 0.1%). The CDR3 nucleotides read TGTGCCACCTCAGAGGCCTACAATGAGCAGTTCTTC. Protein: CATSEAYNEQFF. The chain employs TRBV24-1 and TRBJ2-1; D is unresolved. V lost 9 bases and J lost 2, with 7 bases in between. The CDR3 extends over 12 amino acids. Germline CDR1 is KGHDR and CDR2 is SFDVKD.

This clonotype was seen at least ten times. Given the absence of the conserved phenylalanine or tryptophan at the CDR3 end, a read error is likely. Because the CDR3's place on the DNA is in doubt, the DNA is left out and the CDR3 is given as listed by TCRdb. The chain links TRBV6-6 to TRBJ2-7; TRBD1 is taken as the D call from the table, unchecked against the DNA. The CDR3 length is 19 residues, termini included. The V gene's germline CDR1 is MNHNY and CDR2 SVGAGI (reference sequence). This chain's CDR3 is CASSYSMVLDPGDGYTFGS.

This chain links TRBV6-6 with TRBJ1-2; D is perhaps TRBD1 (6 bases). CDR3 length: 15 residues. Trimming took off 6 bases at V and 2 bases at J, with 16 bases between the two ends. In germline, CDR1 is MNHNY, CDR2 SVGAGI (reference sequence). CDR3 in amino acids: CASRSQGGLNYGYTF. In DNA, the CDR3 is TGTGCCAGCAGATCACAGGGAGGGCTGAACTATGGCTACACCTTC.

A note on this clonotype: A much larger clone differs from this one at a single base, so this may be a read error. The rearrangement joins TRBV28 to TRBJ2-1; the match to TRBD2 covers 7 bases. The germline V gene encodes CDR1 MDHEN and CDR2 SYDVKM. The CDR3 runs 14 residues. The J segment lost 10 bases and the V segment lost 4 bases, leaving 10 bases of the junction unmatched. In DNA, the CDR3 is TGTGCCAGCAGTTATCGAGCGGGATCCTACGAGCAGTTCTTC. Translated, it gives CASSYRAGSYEQFF.

The chain uses TRBV7-2 and TRBJ2-5, with TRBD2 identical over 11 bases. The tail of the sequence fits TRBJ2-7 better, so the J call may be wrong. This CDR3 comprises 15 residues. Germline V gene data show CDR1 as SGHTA and CDR2 as FQGNSA. The CDR3 region is CASSYTSGSSYEQYF. CDR3 DNA: TGTGCCAGCAGCTATACTAGCGGGAGCTCCTACGAGCAGTACTTC.

The table lists this clonotype with a few counts. The chain employs TRBV7-2 and TRBJ2-3; D gene unclear. CDR1 SGHTA and CDR2 FQGNSA come from the germline V gene. The CDR3 has 15 residues. The V end lost 1 base, the J end lost 2 bases, and 10 bases lay between the germline ends. In DNA, the CDR3 is TGTGCCAGCAGCTTAGGTCAGGTGGACACAGATACGCAGTATTTT. Translated: CASSLGQVDTDTQYF.

This clonotype came up once. Since no conserved phenylalanine or tryptophan closes the CDR3, a read error is the likely cause. No DNA is shown, since the ends of the CDR3 on it are uncertain; the CDR3 is the one TCRdb lists. The chain joins TRBV6-2 or TRBV6-3 to TRBJ2-7; TRBD1, as called in the table, went unchecked against the DNA. Per the germline V gene, CDR1 is MNHEY and CDR2 is SVGEGT. The CDR3 is 15 amino acids in total, end residues counted. CDR3: CASSLGQARDYTFGS.